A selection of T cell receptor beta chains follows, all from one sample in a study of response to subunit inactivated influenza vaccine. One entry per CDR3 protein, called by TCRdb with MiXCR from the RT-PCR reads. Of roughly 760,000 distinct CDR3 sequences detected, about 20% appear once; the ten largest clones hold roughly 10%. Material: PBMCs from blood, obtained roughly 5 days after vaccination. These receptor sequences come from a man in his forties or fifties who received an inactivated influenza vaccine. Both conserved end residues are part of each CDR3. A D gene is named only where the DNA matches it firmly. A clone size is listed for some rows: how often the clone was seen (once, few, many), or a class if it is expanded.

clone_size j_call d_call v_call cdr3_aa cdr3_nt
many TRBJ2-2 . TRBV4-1 CASSQDWGPGELFF TGCGCCAGTAGCCAAGACTGGGGGCCCGGGGAGCTGTTTTTT
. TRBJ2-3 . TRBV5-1 CASSPPRGVGGDTQYF TGCGCCAGCAGCCCCCCTCGAGGGGTGGGTGGAGATACGCAGTATTTT
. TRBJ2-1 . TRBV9 CASSVASVNEQFF TGTGCCAGCAGCGTAGCTTCTGTCAATGAGCAGTTCTTC
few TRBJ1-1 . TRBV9 CASSVGLGTTEAFF TGTGCCAGCAGCGTAGGGTTAGGGACGACTGAAGCTTTCTTT
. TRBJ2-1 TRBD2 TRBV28 CASSTIAGGRAEQFF TGTGCCAGCAGTACCATAGCGGGGGGGCGTGCTGAGCAGTTCTTC
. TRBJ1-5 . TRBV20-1 CSAFPKTGARNQPQHF TGCAGTGCTTTTCCCAAGACGGGGGCCCGAAATCAGCCCCAGCATTTT
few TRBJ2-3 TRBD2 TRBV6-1 CASRASGGGGDTQYF TGTGCCAGCAGGGCTAGCGGGGGGGGAGGAGATACGCAGTATTTT
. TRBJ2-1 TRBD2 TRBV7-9 CASGLAVNNEQFF TGTGCCAGCGGTCTAGCGGTAAACAATGAGCAGTTCTTC
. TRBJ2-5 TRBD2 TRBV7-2 CASSFPGLAGGPVTQYF TGTGCCAGCAGCTTCCCCGGACTAGCGGGAGGGCCGGTGACCCAGTACTTC
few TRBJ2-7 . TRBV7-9 CASSPPLVGWTYEQYF TGTGCCAGCAGCCCACCTTTAGTGGGGTGGACCTACGAGCAGTACTTC
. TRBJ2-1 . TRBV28 CASSGHYYNEQFF TGTGCCAGCAGTGGACATTACTACAATGAGCAGTTCTTC
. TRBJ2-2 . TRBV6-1 CASSVQPGELFF TGTGCCAGCAGTGTCCAACCCGGGGAGCTGTTTTTT
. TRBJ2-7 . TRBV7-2 CASEPRGPTYEQYF TGTGCCAGCGAGCCCAGGGGACCCACCTACGAGCAGTACTTC
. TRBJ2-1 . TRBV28 CASTSDPREHYNEQFF TGTGCCAGCACCTCTGACCCCCGGGAGCACTACAATGAGCAGTTCTTC
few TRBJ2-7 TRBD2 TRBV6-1 CASRFSGRISYEQYF TGTGCCAGCAGATTTAGCGGGAGGATCAGCTACGAGCAGTACTTC
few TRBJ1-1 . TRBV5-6 CASSLIGLQTSTEAFF TGTGCCAGCAGCTTAATTGGACTCCAAACGAGCACTGAAGCTTTCTTT
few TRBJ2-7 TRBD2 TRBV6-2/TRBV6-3 CASGLAGGSSYEQYF TGTGCCAGCGGACTAGCGGGAGGTAGCTCCTACGAGCAGTACTTC
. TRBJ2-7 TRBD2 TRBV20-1 CSATDSGRAHEQYF TGCAGTGCTACGGATAGCGGGAGGGCCCACGAGCAGTACTTC
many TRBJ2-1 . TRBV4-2 CASSPQENRDSPFF TGTGCCAGCAGCCCTCAAGAAAACCGGGACTCCCCTTTCTTC
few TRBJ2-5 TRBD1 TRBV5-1 CASSLAPDRGQETQYF TGCGCCAGCAGCTTGGCCCCCGACAGGGGGCAAGAGACCCAGTACTTC
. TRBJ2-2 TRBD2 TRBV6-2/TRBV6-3 CASSYSGLAGPTGELFF TGTGCCAGCAGTTACTCGGGACTAGCGGGACCCACCGGGGAGCTGTTTTTT
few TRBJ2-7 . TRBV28 CASSIKGDEQYF TGTGCCAGCAGTATCAAGGGGGACGAGCAGTACTTC
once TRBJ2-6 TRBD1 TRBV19 CASSRSGGVFSSGANVLTF TGTGCCAGTAGTCGCTCAGGGGGCGTGTTTAGCTCTGGGGCCAACGTCCTGACTTTC
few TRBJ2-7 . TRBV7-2 CASSLIDGSSYEQYF TGTGCCAGCAGCTTAATAGACGGGTCCTCCTACGAGCAGTACTTC
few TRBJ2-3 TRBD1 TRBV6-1 CASSPGTAATDTQYF TGTGCCAGCAGTCCCGGGACAGCCGCGACAGATACGCAGTATTTT
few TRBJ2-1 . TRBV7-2 CASSLGRDIEYEQFF TGTGCCAGCAGCTTGGGCAGGGACATTGAGTATGAGCAGTTCTTC
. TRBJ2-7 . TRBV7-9 CASSLPGLYYEQYF TGTGCCAGCAGCTTACCGGGACTGTACTACGAGCAGTACTTC
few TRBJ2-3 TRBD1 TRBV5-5 CASSKGQGVDTQYF TGTGCCAGCAGCAAGGGACAGGGAGTAGATACGCAGTATTTT
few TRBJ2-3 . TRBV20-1 CSAAGPTDTQYF TGCAGTGCGGCGGGGCCCACAGATACGCAGTATTTT
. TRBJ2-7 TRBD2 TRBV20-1 CSPEREGSSYEQYF TGCAGTCCGGAGCGGGAGGGGAGCTCCTACGAGCAGTACTTC
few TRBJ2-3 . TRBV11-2 CASSLFGTPQYF TGTGCCAGCAGCTTATTCGGGACGCCGCAGTATTTT
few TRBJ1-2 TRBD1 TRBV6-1 CASTNPGQGHGYTF TGTGCCAGCACCAACCCAGGACAGGGCCATGGCTACACCTTC
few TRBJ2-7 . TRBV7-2 CASSPFQGTYEQYF TGTGCCAGCAGCCCGTTTCAGGGAACCTACGAGCAGTACTTC
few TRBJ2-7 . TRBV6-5 CASSYSSGTGFSYEQYF TGTGCCAGCAGTTACTCTAGCGGGACAGGGTTCTCCTACGAGCAGTACTTC
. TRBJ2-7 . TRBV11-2 CASSSVSTQQYF TGTGCCAGCAGCTCCGTCTCAACTCAGCAGTACTTC
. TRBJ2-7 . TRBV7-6 CASSLVQAGITEQYF TGTGCCAGCAGCTTAGTGCAGGCTGGGATAACCGAGCAGTACTTC
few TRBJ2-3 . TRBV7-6 CASSPVGSSTDTQYF TGTGCCAGCAGCCCAGTCGGATCTAGCACAGATACGCAGTATTTT
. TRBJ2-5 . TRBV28 CAVGRETQYF TGTGCCGTTGGGAGGGAGACCCAGTACTTC
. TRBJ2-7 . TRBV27 CASKEGQGGSYEQYF TGTGCCAGCAAGGAGGGGCAGGGGGGGAGCTACGAGCAGTACTTC
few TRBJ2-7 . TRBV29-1 CSVFGIRSYEQYF TGCAGCGTTTTCGGAATACGGTCGTACGAGCAGTACTTC
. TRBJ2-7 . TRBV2 CASSGSWSYGEQYF TGTGCCAGCAGTGGATCCTGGTCCTACGGAGAGCAGTACTTC
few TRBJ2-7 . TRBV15 CATSLTGLYEQYF TGTGCCACCAGCTTAACAGGACTCTACGAGCAGTACTTC